One sample yielded the 7 T cell receptor beta chains listed below, sequenced in a study of T cells expressing NK-cell markers. Reanalyzing the 5' RACE reads, TCRdb keeps one entry per CDR3 protein, without DNA. This table lists under 200,000 distinct CDR3 sequences. The sample was blood T cells: a sorted CD56 or NKG2C T cell subset, CD4+ or CD8+ T cells, or bulk PBMC T cells (not recorded which). These receptors originate from a woman aged 18 to 75 in good health.

The chain couples TRBV20-1 to TRBJ2-3; TCRdb outputs TRBD2, but without DNA this stays unchecked. The CDR3 spans 15 residues. Germline V gene lookup returns CDR1 DFQATT and CDR2 SNEGSKA (reference sequence). The CDR3: CSAYTRDWHPDTQYF.

The CDR3 sequence is CSAEPDLTGELFF. The V call is TRBV20-1, the J call TRBJ2-2. The CDR3 contains 13 residues. Germline CDR1 and CDR2: DFQATT and SNEGSKA (reference sequence).

The chain combines TRBV5-1 with TRBJ1-6. The CDR3 loop spans 14 amino acids. The germline V gene has CDR1 SGHRS and CDR2 YFSETQ. The CDR3 loop reads CASNEQGLASPLHF.

V is TRBV29-1 and J is TRBJ2-7; TCRdb proposes TRBD2, but this gene call is untestable without DNA. Germline V CDR1 and CDR2: SQVTM, ANQGSEA. The CDR3 spans 15 residues. The CDR3 protein is CSVEDLQVGGYEQYF.

The chain has TRBV7-9 and TRBJ1-4; no DNA is available, so the TRBD1 call from TCRdb remains unchecked. Per the germline V gene, CDR1 is SEHNR and CDR2 is FQNEAQ (reference sequence). The CDR3 contains 15 residues. CDR3 amino acids: CASSLAQQGAEKLFF.

This chain uses TRBV3-1 with TRBJ2-7; the TRBD2 assignment by TCRdb is unverifiable without DNA. This CDR3 is built from 14 residues. In germline, CDR1 is LGHDT, CDR2 YNNKEL (reference sequence). The CDR3 spells CASSQNGLAGEQYF.

The chain links TRBV7-3 to TRBJ2-5; checking the TCRdb D call of TRBD2 is not possible without DNA. CDR1 SGHTA and CDR2 FQGTGA come from the germline V gene. The CDR3 consists of 14 residues. CDR3 residues: CASSPGTSLETQYF.